Included here is one T cell receptor (beta chain) sequence, with context. This clone was detected once. The specificity of this receptor is unknown. The input lacks base qualities; no much larger clone sits a single base away. This specimen comes from a study of cytomegalovirus exposure and HLA in healthy donors (dated by TCRdb to between 2016 and 2019). Describing the broader study: According to an earlier analysis of a few hundred of the donors, about 179 million T cells yielded over 90 million unique TCR beta sequences and about 300 Gb of sequence data. To decide whether each TCR beta V gene segment behaved as functional or pseudogenic, an earlier analysis of some 600 of the donors relied on high-throughput TCR beta sequencing. The genetic ancestry cluster associated with self-reported Caucasian donors included 81% of the roughly 400 genotyped donors. In the later analysis, no new phenotypic data were used to find candidate immune exposures; instead, reliance was placed on TCR beta sequences and their occurrence across donors. The study used immunosequencing to profile the T cell repertoires of approximately 630 subjects and linked those repertoires to cytomegalovirus serostatus. Class I and class II HLA loci were covered by the typing at four-digit resolution. Typing coverage varied by locus: roughly 620-640 donors for A, B, C, DRB1 and DQB1; roughly 560 for DQA1; approximately 610 for DPA1; 400 to 480 for DPB1. A later genetic analysis took genome-wide SNP genotypes for about 55% of the roughly 670 donors and used that subset as a discovery cohort. The aim of the study was to test whether cataloging public T cell receptors could identify signatures of past pathogen exposure. In addition to the first cohort of roughly 700 subjects, a separate validation cohort of over 90 different subjects was used. Donor age, sex, ethnicity and CMV serostatus were compiled together with the repertoire data. About 280 gigabases of sequencing data and some 85 million unique TCR sequences were included in an early release covering under 650 HLA-typed donors. All discovery cohort repertoires had been generated on a single sequencing platform. A later analysis re-examined previously published TCR beta repertoires from just over 650 donors and added high-resolution HLA genotyping to investigate patterns of TCR occurrence. Because of strong linkage in the cohort, four or five DR-DQ haplotypes were treated as single units for association and clustering. To predict cytomegalovirus infection status, the study combined high-throughput TCR immunosequencing, statistical association of individual TCRs with disease status, and machine learning. Among approximately 370 genotyped donors of the cohort, an average of approximately 240,000 unique TCR beta nucleotide sequences was sequenced per donor, of which roughly 18% were non-productive.

Study-wide conclusions, independent of this receptor: Around 16 rarely observed V segments, including chromosome 9 orphons, were excluded from the earlier analysis of 550 to 700 of the donors because counts were too low. Linkage disequilibrium might explain the correlated functional status among segregating V segments, but an unknown experimental factor could not be ruled out. An association between a missense DCLRE1C variant and V-gene and J-gene trimming of TCR beta chains was found in a later genetic analysis and replicated in an independent cohort. Most CMV-associated TCR beta chains appeared to be HLA-restricted in a later analysis, and the HLA associations seemed to be driven largely by CMV exposure. A later analysis found that TCR association rates varied across HLA loci, with DRB1 alleles showing the most associated TCRs and HLA-C alleles the fewest. The authors suggested that the approach could potentially be extended to other disease states and immunological phenotypes. Some IMGT-functional V segments, including TRBV6-2 and TRBV6-3, could not be distinguished by the 87-base-pair reads and were therefore excluded. Because HLA typing was missing for some donors at each locus, association tests included only the typed subset. Most TCR sequences were observed very rarely across donors, whereas some public TCRs were present in many individuals. Roughly uniform sequencing depth across donors was assumed in presence/absence analyses, although this assumption may not hold. Broadly in line with IMGT annotations, most TCR beta V segments showed up in productive rearrangements about 87% or about 30% of the time in an earlier analysis of roughly 590 of the donors. According to a later genetic analysis, donors in an Asian-associated ancestry cluster had fewer N-insertions in productive TCRs than the approximately 670-donor mean. The classifier was reported to diagnose cytomegalovirus status with high specificity and sensitivity in both the original cohort and the validation cohort. At a false discovery rate of 0.05, a later analysis linked 15,000 to 20,000 TCR beta sequences to specific HLA alleles. The sequencing pipeline was judged likely to have produced a cluster of highly shared sequence variants as a technical artifact. For the cohort, immune exposure information was limited to CMV serostatus. When HLA alleles, especially DR and DQ, strongly co-occurred, TCR associations were difficult to assign to individual alleles. Compared with equally common non-associated chains, HLA-associated TCR beta chains in a later analysis were more clonally expanded and had lower generation probabilities. A further reported finding was that TCR beta sequences accurately predicted the HLA-A and HLA-B alleles for most subjects in the first cohort. In a later analysis, several top co-occurrence clusters were reported to appear linked to parvovirus B19, influenza, CMV and Epstein-Barr virus. A few of the identified cytomegalovirus-associated TCR beta chains were confirmed in vitro to be specific for cytomegalovirus antigens. The cohort was sequenced for TCR beta chains only, and without alpha or paired-chain data the features that could be detected were limited. A total of 164 TCR beta chains were listed by the study as associated with cytomegalovirus.

The cohort consisted of approximately 690 healthy bone marrow donors. All cohort members were sampled while nominally healthy, although unrecorded immune exposures were likely present. The donor was CMV seropositive and was included in the group of 250 to 300 seropositive cohort members. Each donor provided a peripheral blood sample, and peripheral blood mononuclear cells were used for TCR beta sequencing. The Qiagen DNeasy Blood Extraction Kit was used to extract genomic DNA from the blood cell samples. Library method: the immunoSEQ multiplex PCR assay. The multiplex PCR relied on a mix of 60 forward primers for TCR Vbeta segments and 13 reverse primers for TCR Jbeta segments. Amplification of the CDR3 region of rearranged TCR beta genes was performed with a multiplex PCR assay on genomic DNA. The amplified TCR beta libraries were sequenced on the Illumina HiSeq System as 87-base-pair reads. The original methods were these. Across the 700 or so repertoires, a later analysis counted 75 million to 90 million unique TCR beta chains, 9.5 million to 12 million of which were shared by at least two donors. Raw reads were error-corrected and collapsed into unique sequences by a nearest-neighbor algorithm in which closely related sequences were merged to remove PCR and sequencing errors. V, D and J gene segments were assigned by aligning CDR3 sequences to IMGT reference sequences. For a sequence to be retained, a match of at least six nucleotides to both a V gene segment and a J gene segment was required. A rearrangement counted as productive if the CDR3 had no stop codons and remained in frame with V and J, and every other rearrangement counted as non-productive. Following IMGT convention, CDR3 was defined as the stretch from the second conserved V-encoded cysteine up to the conserved J-encoded phenylalanine. The earlier analysis of more than 450 of the donors excluded sequences that lacked an unambiguous match to a single V gene segment. An earlier analysis of a few hundred of the donors classified V segments as functional when productive rearrangements were above 56.7% and as segregating when the standard deviation between donors was above 5%. To diagnose cytomegalovirus status from the catalog of TCR beta chain sequences, a statistical classification framework was built. In a later analysis, V and J genes were assigned by comparing TCR nucleotide sequences against IMGT/GENE-DB human TR gene sequences. The TCRdist pipeline was used in a later analysis to assign CDR3 sequences and most-parsimonious VDJ recombination scenarios. In a later analysis, each TCR beta chain was defined by its CDR3 amino acid sequence together with its V-gene family, and reads without a unique V-gene family were excluded. To address suspected cross-contamination and a sequencing artifact, a later analysis removed 550 to 750 highly shared, low-generation-probability nucleotide sequences. In a later analysis, a clonal expansion index was calculated for each public chain from normalized within-repertoire ranks of inferred template counts. In a later analysis, generation probabilities were computed with a VDJ recombination model fitted to out-of-frame rearrangements, and the resulting probabilities were checked against IGoR. Hypergeometric tests were used in a later analysis to score TCR-TCR, TCR-HLA and TCR-CMV co-occurrence, with a repertoire-size bias correction applied to the TCR pairs. A later analysis estimated false discovery rates by permuting HLA or CMV assignments 20 times. In a later analysis, co-occurring TCRs were grouped using DBSCAN, with TCRdist sequence similarity added in when clustering inside HLA-allele-positive subsets. Repertoires with fewer than 30,000 or more than 120,000 public chains were left out of co-occurrence clustering, as were about 5 repertoires with anomalous nucleotide sharing. Sourced from immuneACCESS, this table was stored by TCRdb with only in-frame sequences that have V and J called. A share of the clones is absent; for the studies checked, an unresolved V gene accounts for under half, and the remainder has no known explanation. That table supplies the V and J calls and clone size; D and trimming were determined from the DNA. Present in this sample are 180,000 or so clones, around 81% of which were seen just once. The ten largest clones represent more than 2% of the sample.

The cysteine opens and the phenylalanine closes a CDR3 of 15 amino acids. The read is trimmed to its CDR3 DNA, 45 bases read in frame from base 1. Trimmed from V: 3 bases; trimmed from J: 1 base; junction bases lacking a gene match: 5. Sequences MDHEN (CDR1) and SYDVKM (CDR2) are obtained from the germline V gene. Recombination linked TRBV28 to TRBJ1-1; the junction holds 7 bases that match TRBD1. The sample comprised PBMCs. The receptor's source is a woman aged 30 to 39 in good health and CMV-seropositive. In nucleotide form, the sequence is TGTGCCAGCAGTTTTATAGGGGGCAGGAACACTGAAGCTTTCTTT. Its translation is CASSFIGGRNTEAFF. The CDR3 plus the reference TRBV28 and TRBJ1-1 genes for the other parts give the full variable domain: DVKVTQSSRYLVKRTGEKVFLECVQDMDHENMFWYRQDPGLGLRLIYFSYDVKMKEKGDIPEGYSVSREKKERFSLILESASTNQTSMYLCASSFIGGRNTEAFFGQGTRLTVV.